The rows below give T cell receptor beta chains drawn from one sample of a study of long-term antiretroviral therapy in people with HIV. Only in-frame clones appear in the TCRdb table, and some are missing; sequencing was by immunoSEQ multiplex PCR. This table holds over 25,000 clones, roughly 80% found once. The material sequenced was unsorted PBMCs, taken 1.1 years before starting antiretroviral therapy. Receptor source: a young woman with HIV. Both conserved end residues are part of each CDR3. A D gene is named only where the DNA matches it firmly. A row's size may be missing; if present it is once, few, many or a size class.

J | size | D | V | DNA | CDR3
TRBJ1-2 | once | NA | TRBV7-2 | TGTGCCAGCAGCTTAGCCAACTATGGCTACACCTTC | CASSLANYGYTF
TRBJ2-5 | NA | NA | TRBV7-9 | TGTGCCAGCAGCTCAATCGTGGGGGAGGAGACCCAGTACTTC | CASSSIVGEETQYF
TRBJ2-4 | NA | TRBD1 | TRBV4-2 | TGTGCCAGCAGCCCGAGACCTCGACAGGGTCCAAACATTCAGTACTTC | CASSPRPRQGPNIQYF
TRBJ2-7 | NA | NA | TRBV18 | TGTGCCAGCTCACCTAACGCGGGGCTCCCCTACGAGCAGTACTTC | CASSPNAGLPYEQYF
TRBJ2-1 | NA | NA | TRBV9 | TGTGCCAGCAGCCCTTGGGAGCAGACCTTCAATGAGCAGTTCTTC | CASSPWEQTFNEQFF
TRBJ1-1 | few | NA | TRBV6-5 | TGTGCCAGCAGTTACTCGGCAGGGCCCACTGAAGCTTTCTTT | CASSYSAGPTEAFF
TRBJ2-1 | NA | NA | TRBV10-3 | TGTGCCATCAGTGTCCCACTCCCCGAGGACGGACCCTACAATGAGCAGTTCTTC | CAISVPLPEDGPYNEQFF
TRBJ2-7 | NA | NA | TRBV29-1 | TGCAGCGTGACTTTGAGCTTCGAGCAGTACTTC | CSVTLSFEQYF
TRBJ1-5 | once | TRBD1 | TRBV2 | TGTGCCAGCACTGCGGACAGGGGCCAGAGTCAGCCCCAGCATTTT | CASTADRGQSQPQHF
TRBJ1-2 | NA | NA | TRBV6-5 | TGTGCCAGCAGTTACCCGGGCGGGGCAGGCTACACCTTC | CASSYPGGAGYTF
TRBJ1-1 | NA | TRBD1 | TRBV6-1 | TGTGCCAGCAGTGAGGGACAGGAGAACACTGAAGCTTTCTTT | CASSEGQENTEAFF
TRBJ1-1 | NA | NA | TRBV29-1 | TGCAGCGTTGGTGACACCCCGAACACTGAAGCTTTCTTT | CSVGDTPNTEAFF
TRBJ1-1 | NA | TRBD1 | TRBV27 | TGTGCCAGCAAGTTTTTCGTGACAGGGGGCGAAGCTTTCTTT | CASKFFVTGGEAFF
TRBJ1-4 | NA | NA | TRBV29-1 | TGCAGCGCCGGGACCGCTCTTAATGAAAAACTGTTTTTT | CSAGTALNEKLFF
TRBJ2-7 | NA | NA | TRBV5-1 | TGCGCCAGCAGCTTAACATCGGGGCTTTCCTACGAGCAGTACTTC | CASSLTSGLSYEQYF
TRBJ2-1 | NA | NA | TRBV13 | TGTGCCAGCACCTCATCCGGTGAGCAGTTCTTC | CASTSSGEQFF
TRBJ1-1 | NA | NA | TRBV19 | TGTGCCAGCCGCCAATTATATTCCTCGACAACTGAAGCTTTCTTT | CASRQLYSSTTEAFF
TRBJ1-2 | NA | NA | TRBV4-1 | TGCGCCAGCAGCCAAGAATGGGTTCGAGATTATGGCTACACCTTC | CASSQEWVRDYGYTF
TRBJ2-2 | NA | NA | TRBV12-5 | TGTGCTAGTGGTTTGGTAGTAGGCGGGTTCACCGGGGAGCTGTTTTTT | CASGLVVGGFTGELFF
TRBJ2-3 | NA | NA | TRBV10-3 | TGTGCCATCACTACCGGGAGCACAGATACGCAGTATTTT | CAITTGSTDTQYF
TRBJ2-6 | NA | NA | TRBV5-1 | TGCGCCAGCAGCTTGGAAGGCTCCGGGGCCAACGTCCTGACTTTC | CASSLEGSGANVLTF
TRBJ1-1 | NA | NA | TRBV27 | TGTGCCAGCAGAACCAACGGAGGGCGAACTGAAGCTTTCTTT | CASRTNGGRTEAFF
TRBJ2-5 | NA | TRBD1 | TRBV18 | TGTGCCAGCTCACCGGGACAGGGGTCTTTCGGGACCCAGTACTTC | CASSPGQGSFGTQYF
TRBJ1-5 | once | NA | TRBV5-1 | TGCGCCAGCAGCGCGGACGGAAATCAGCCCCAGCATTTT | CASSADGNQPQHF
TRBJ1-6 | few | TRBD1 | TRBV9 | TGTGCCAGCAGCGTAGGACAGGGTGCTTCACCCCTCCACTTT | CASSVGQGASPLHF
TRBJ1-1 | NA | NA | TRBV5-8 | TGTGCCAGCAGCCCTGGTTTATCGCTGGTGAACACTGAAGCTTTCTTT | CASSPGLSLVNTEAFF
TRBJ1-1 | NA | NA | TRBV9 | TGTGCCAGCAGCGAGCGGGACGGCGTCGCAATGAACACTGAAGCTTTCTTT | CASSERDGVAMNTEAFF
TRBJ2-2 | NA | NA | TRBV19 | TGTGCCAGTAGTATTTTGTCCCCCACCGGGGAGCTGTTTTTT | CASSILSPTGELFF